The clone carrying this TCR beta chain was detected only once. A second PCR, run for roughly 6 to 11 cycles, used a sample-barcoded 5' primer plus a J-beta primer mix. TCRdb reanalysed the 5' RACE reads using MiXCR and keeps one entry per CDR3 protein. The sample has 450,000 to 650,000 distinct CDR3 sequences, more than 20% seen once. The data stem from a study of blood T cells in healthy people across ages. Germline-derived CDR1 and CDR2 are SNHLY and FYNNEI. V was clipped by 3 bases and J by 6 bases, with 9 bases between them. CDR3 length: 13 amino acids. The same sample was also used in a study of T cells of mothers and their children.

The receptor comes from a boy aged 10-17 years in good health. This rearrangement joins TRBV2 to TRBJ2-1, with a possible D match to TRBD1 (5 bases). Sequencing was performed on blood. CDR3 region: CASSDGTGNEQFF. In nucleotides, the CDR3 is TGTGCCAGCAGTGACGGTACAGGCAATGAGCAGTTCTTC.